This is a list of T cell receptor beta chains from one sample in a study of blood T cell repertoires in COVID-19. Clones were sequenced by immunoSEQ multiplex PCR, and TCRdb holds only the in-frame ones, with some missing. Among about 160,000 clones listed, 80% were seen once. The specimen was PBMCs or T cells enriched from blood (not recorded which). Receptor source: a woman aged 60 to 75 who had recovered from COVID-19. Both conserved end residues are part of each CDR3. D genes are given only for firm matches. The size field is filled for only some rows; it gives once, few, many or a size class.

clone_size cdr3_length j_call d_call v_call cdr3_nt cdr3_aa
- 15 TRBJ2-5 - TRBV27 TGTGCCAGCAGTTTCTGGTCGGGGAATACGGAGACCCAGTACTTC CASSFWSGNTETQYF
- 15 TRBJ2-1 TRBD1 TRBV13 TGTGCCAGCAGCCAGACGGGACAGGGGCAAAACAGGCAGTTCTTC CASSQTGQGQNRQFF
- 17 TRBJ2-6 - TRBV11-2 TGTGCCAGCAGCTTAGGGTATTCTATACCTGGGGCCAACGTCCTGACTTTC CASSLGYSIPGANVLTF
- 16 TRBJ1-5 TRBD1 TRBV2 TGTGCCAGCGCGGGACAGGGATCAGATAGCAATCAGCCCCAGCATTTT CASAGQGSDSNQPQHF
- 17 TRBJ2-5 TRBD2 TRBV4-2 TGTGCCAGCAGCCGAAGAGGTATTAGCGGGGGACAAGAGACCCAGTACTTC CASSRRGISGGQETQYF
- 15 TRBJ1-1 TRBD1 TRBV3-1/TRBV3-2 TGTGCCAGCAGCCTCCCAGGACAGGGGGCATCTGAAGCTTTCTTT CASSLPGQGASEAFF
few 14 TRBJ2-4 - TRBV14 TGTGCCAGCAGCTGGGCATCCTCCAAAAACATTCAGTACTTC CASSWASSKNIQYF
once 14 TRBJ2-5 TRBD2 TRBV7-9 TGTGCCAGCACCCAGAGCGGGGGGGCAGAGACCCAGTACTTC CASTQSGGAETQYF
- 16 TRBJ2-1 TRBD2 TRBV7-3 TGTGCCAGCAGCTTAACAGTCGCGGGGGGGCCCGGTGAGCAGTTCTTC CASSLTVAGGPGEQFF
- 17 TRBJ1-4 - TRBV5-8 TGTGCCAGCAGCTTGGTTCGGGGTATCTCGGGTAATGAAAAACTGTTTTTT CASSLVRGISGNEKLFF
- 14 TRBJ2-3 TRBD1 TRBV5-1 TGCGCCAGCAGTTTCCGGGACAGGGGGGATACGCAGTATTTT CASSFRDRGDTQYF
once 14 TRBJ2-7 - TRBV3-1/TRBV3-2 TGTGCCAGCAGCCATGCGGCCGGGACTTACGAGCAGTACTTC CASSHAAGTYEQYF
once 17 TRBJ2-3 TRBD2 TRBV6-1 TGTGCCAGCAGTGGAGAGACTAGCGGGGGAACTACAGATACGCAGTATTTT CASSGETSGGTTDTQYF
- 15 TRBJ1-1 TRBD1 TRBV5-4 TGTGCCAGCAGCTCAAAACAGGGGGGGGACACTGAAGCTTTCTTT CASSSKQGGDTEAFF
- 15 TRBJ2-6 - TRBV19 TGTGCCAGTAGTCTTGCGGGCTCTGGGGCCAACGTCCTGACTTTC CASSLAGSGANVLTF
few 13 TRBJ1-6 - TRBV30 TGTGCCTGGGGCCGTGCATATAATTCACCCCTCCACTTT CAWGRAYNSPLHF
- 17 TRBJ1-4 - TRBV14 TGTGCCAGCAGCCAAGCCCCCCAGGGATATCCTAATGAAAAACTGTTTTTT CASSQAPQGYPNEKLFF
- 14 TRBJ2-1 TRBD1 TRBV7-9 TGTGCCAGCAGCGCCCGGGACAGGGGGTATTTCCAGTTCTTC CASSARDRGYFQFF
- 16 TRBJ2-2 - TRBV5-1 TGCGCCAGCAGCTTGGCAGGGCAGGGGCCCACCGGGGAGCTGTTTTTT CASSLAGQGPTGELFF
- 13 TRBJ2-7 - TRBV5-4 TGTGCCAGCAGCTCCATACCAGGGGAGGAGCAGTACTTC CASSSIPGEEQYF
- 12 TRBJ1-2 TRBD1 TRBV4-1 TGCGCCAGCAGCACAGGGGTTTTCGGCTACACCTTC CASSTGVFGYTF
- 14 TRBJ1-4 - TRBV5-4 TGTGCCAGCAGCTTGGGACTGTTTAATGAAAAACTGTTTTTT CASSLGLFNEKLFF
- 13 TRBJ2-7 TRBD2 TRBV30 TGTGCCTGGAGTTGGACTAGAGGGAGGGAGCAGTACTTC CAWSWTRGREQYF
- 18 TRBJ1-4 TRBD1 TRBV18 TGTGCCAGCTCACCGTCCGGGACAGGGGCTTACACTAATGAAAAACTGTTTTTT CASSPSGTGAYTNEKLFF
few 11 TRBJ1-1 - TRBV2 TGTGCCAGCTCGGGTGGCGCTGAAGCTTTCTTT CASSGGAEAFF
- 14 TRBJ1-1 - TRBV24-1 TGTGCCACCAGTGAGTCGACAGGACGCCCTGAAGCTTTCTTT CATSESTGRPEAFF
few 13 TRBJ2-7 - TRBV27 TGTGCCAGCAGTTTCCGCAGGGGCTACGAGCAGTACTTC CASSFRRGYEQYF
- 13 TRBJ1-1 TRBD1 TRBV12-5 TGTGCTAGTGGTTTGGACAGGGGAGCCGAAGCTTTCTTT CASGLDRGAEAFF
- 16 TRBJ1-2 TRBD1 TRBV15 TGTGCCACCAGCAGAGATCTCCTAGGGGGCCCACATGGCTACACCTTC CATSRDLLGGPHGYTF
- 14 TRBJ1-6 TRBD1 TRBV5-1 TGCGCCAGCAGCGCGGACAGGGGAAATTCACCCCTCCACTTT CASSADRGNSPLHF
- 17 TRBJ2-4 TRBD2 TRBV2 TGTGCCAGCAGTGAATTGGGAAGCGGGGGCGCTAAAAACATTCAGTACTTC CASSELGSGGAKNIQYF
- 15 TRBJ2-7 TRBD2 TRBV7-2 TGTGCCAGCAGCTTTGTGGTAGCGGGGGCCTACGAGCAGTACTTC CASSFVVAGAYEQYF
- 14 TRBJ2-1 TRBD1 TRBV5-1 TGCGCCAGCAGCTTGGACAGGGGGTACAATGAGCAGTTCTTC CASSLDRGYNEQFF
- 17 TRBJ2-5 - TRBV4-1 TGCGCCAGCAGCCAAGATCGAGGAGGGGGCGGTCAAGAGACCCAGTACTTC CASSQDRGGGGQETQYF
- 13 TRBJ1-2 - TRBV29-1 TGCAGCGTCCTTGACAGTCTTAACTATGGCTACACCTTC CSVLDSLNYGYTF
- 15 TRBJ2-5 TRBD2 TRBV4-2 TGTGCCAGCAGCCCTGAGGCGGGGGGGCGAGAGACCCAGTACTTC CASSPEAGGRETQYF
- 16 TRBJ1-1 TRBD1 TRBV6-1 TGTGCCAGCAGTGCTTGGACAGGGGCTATGAACACTGAAGCTTTCTTT CASSAWTGAMNTEAFF
- 15 TRBJ1-5 - TRBV19 TGTGCCAGTAGTAAGAGGGAATATAGCAATCAGCCCCAGCATTTT CASSKREYSNQPQHF